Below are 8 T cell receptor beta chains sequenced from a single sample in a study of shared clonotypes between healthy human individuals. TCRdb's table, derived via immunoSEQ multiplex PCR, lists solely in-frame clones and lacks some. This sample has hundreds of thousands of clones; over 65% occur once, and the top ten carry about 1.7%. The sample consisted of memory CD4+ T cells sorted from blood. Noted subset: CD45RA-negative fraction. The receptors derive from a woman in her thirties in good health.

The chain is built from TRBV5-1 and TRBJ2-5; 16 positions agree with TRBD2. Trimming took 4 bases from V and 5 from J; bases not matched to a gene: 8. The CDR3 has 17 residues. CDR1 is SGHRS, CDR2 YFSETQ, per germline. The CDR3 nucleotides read TGCGCCAGCAGCCTCGGGACTAGCGGGAGGGCGTCGGAGACCCAGTACTTC. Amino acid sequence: CASSLGTSGRASETQYF.

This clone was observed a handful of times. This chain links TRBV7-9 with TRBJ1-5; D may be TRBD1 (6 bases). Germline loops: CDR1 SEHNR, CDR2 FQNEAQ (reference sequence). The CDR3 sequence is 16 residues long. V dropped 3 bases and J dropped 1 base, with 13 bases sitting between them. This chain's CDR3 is CASSFRGGGSNQPQHF. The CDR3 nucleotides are TGTGCCAGCAGCTTCCGAGGGGGAGGGAGCAATCAGCCCCAGCATTTT.

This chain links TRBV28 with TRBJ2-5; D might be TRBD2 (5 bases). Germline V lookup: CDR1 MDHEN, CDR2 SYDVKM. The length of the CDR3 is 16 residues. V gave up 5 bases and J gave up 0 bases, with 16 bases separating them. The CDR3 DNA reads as TGTGCCAGCAGTGGGGTCCTTAGGACTTACCAAGAGACCCAGTACTTC. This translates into CASSGVLRTYQETQYF. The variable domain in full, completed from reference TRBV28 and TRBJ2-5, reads DVKVTQSSRYLVKRTGEKVFLECVQDMDHENMFWYRQDPGLGLRLIYFSYDVKMKEKGDIPEGYSVSREKKERFSLILESASTNQTSMYLCASSGVLRTYQETQYFGPGTRLLVL.

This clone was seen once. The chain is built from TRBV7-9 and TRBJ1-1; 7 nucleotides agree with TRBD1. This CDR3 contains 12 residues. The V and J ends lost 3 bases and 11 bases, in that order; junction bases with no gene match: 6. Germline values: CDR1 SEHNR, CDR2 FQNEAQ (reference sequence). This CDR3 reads CASSFTGARAFF. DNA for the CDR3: TGTGCCAGCAGCTTTACAGGGGCCCGGGCTTTCTTT.

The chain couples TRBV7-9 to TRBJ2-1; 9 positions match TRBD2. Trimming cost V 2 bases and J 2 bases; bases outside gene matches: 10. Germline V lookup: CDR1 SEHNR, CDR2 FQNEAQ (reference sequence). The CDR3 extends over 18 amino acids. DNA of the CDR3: TGTGCCAGCAGCTTAATCCACTTAGCGGGAGCCGCCTACAATGAGCAGTTCTTC. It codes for CASSLIHLAGAAYNEQFF.

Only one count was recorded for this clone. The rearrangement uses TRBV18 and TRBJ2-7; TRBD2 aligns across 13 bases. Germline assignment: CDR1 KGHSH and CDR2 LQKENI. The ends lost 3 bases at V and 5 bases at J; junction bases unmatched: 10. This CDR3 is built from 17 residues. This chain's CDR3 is CASSPRRGLAGDDEQYF. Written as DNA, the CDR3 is TGTGCCAGCTCACCCCGAAGAGGACTAGCGGGAGATGACGAGCAGTACTTC.

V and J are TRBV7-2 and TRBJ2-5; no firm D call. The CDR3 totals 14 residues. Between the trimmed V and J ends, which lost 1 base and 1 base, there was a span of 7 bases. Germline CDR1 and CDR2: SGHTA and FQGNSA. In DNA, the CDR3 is TGTGCCAGCAGCTTAGGCGCTGTCCAAGAGACCCAGTACTTC. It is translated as CASSLGAVQETQYF.

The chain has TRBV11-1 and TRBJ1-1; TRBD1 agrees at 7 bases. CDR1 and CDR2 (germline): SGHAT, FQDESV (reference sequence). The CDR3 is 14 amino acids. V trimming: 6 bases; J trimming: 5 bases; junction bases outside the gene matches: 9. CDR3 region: CASRRQGGGTEAFF. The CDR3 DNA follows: TGTGCCAGCAGAAGACAGGGCGGTGGTACTGAAGCTTTCTTT.